The rows below give T cell receptor beta chains drawn from one sample of a study of T-cell reconstitution after alpha-beta-depleted transplantation in children. TCRdb passed the PCR reads through MiXCR, listing each CDR3 protein once. The sample has more than 400,000 distinct CDR3 sequences, around two fifths seen once. The sequences come from PBMCs, collected before TCRalphabeta/CD19-depleted stem cell transplant. The source of these receptors is a girl aged 2 to 10 with aplastic anemia, due to receive a stem cell transplant. CDR3s include the opening cysteine and the closing phenylalanine or tryptophan. The D gene is left open where the match is weak. The listing skips clone size in some rows; elsewhere it reads once, few, many or a size class.

V: TRBV11-2; D: NA; J: TRBJ1-5; size: NA; CDR3: CASSQEGGVGAPQHF; DNA: TGTGCCAGCAGCCAGGAGGGAGGAGTAGGAGCGCCCCAGCATTTT
V: TRBV28; D: NA; J: TRBJ2-7; size: once; CDR3: CASSLTRQPYPYEQYF; DNA: TGTGCCAGCAGTTTAACGCGACAGCCGTACCCCTACGAGCAGTACTTC
V: TRBV7-9; D: NA; J: TRBJ2-1; size: NA; CDR3: CASSLETGNSDEQFF; DNA: TGTGCCAGCAGCTTAGAGACGGGGAACAGCGATGAGCAGTTCTTC
V: TRBV20-1; D: NA; J: TRBJ1-1; size: NA; CDR3: CSARGAGEGTEAFF; DNA: TGCAGTGCTAGGGGGGCGGGGGAGGGCACTGAAGCTTTCTTT
V: TRBV11-1; D: NA; J: TRBJ1-1; size: NA; CDR3: CASSVTTGGAGNTEAFF; DNA: TGTGCCAGCAGCGTGACGACCGGGGGCGCGGGGAACACTGAAGCTTTCTTT
V: TRBV4-1; D: NA; J: TRBJ2-7; size: many; CDR3: CASSLTWGNYEQYF; DNA: TGCGCCAGCAGCCTTACATGGGGGAACTACGAGCAGTACTTC
V: TRBV9; D: NA; J: TRBJ1-1; size: NA; CDR3: CASGTGNTEAFF; DNA: TGTGCCTCCGGGACGGGGAACACTGAAGCTTTCTTT
V: TRBV28; D: NA; J: TRBJ1-5; size: NA; CDR3: CASSPLTGSTQPQHF; DNA: TGTGCCAGCAGTCCTCTGACAGGCAGCACGCAGCCCCAGCATTTT
V: TRBV7-9; D: NA; J: TRBJ2-3; size: few; CDR3: CASSLRSSEDTQYF; DNA: TGTGCCAGCAGCTTAAGGTCTTCCGAAGATACGCAGTATTTT
V: TRBV19; D: NA; J: TRBJ2-1; size: NA; CDR3: CASSRARNSYNEQFF; DNA: TGTGCCAGTAGTCGGGCACGGAACTCCTACAATGAGCAGTTCTTC
V: TRBV20-1; D: TRBD2; J: TRBJ2-7; size: few; CDR3: CSASPQLAGEAWSPYEQYF; DNA: TGCAGTGCTAGTCCCCAACTAGCGGGAGAGGCATGGAGTCCCTACGAGCAGTACTTC
V: TRBV11-1; D: NA; J: TRBJ2-4; size: NA; CDR3: CASSNGGPPGVGKNIQYF; DNA: TGTGCCAGCAGCAACGGGGGCCCCCCCGGGGTGGGCAAAAACATTCAGTACTTC
V: TRBV6-5; D: NA; J: TRBJ1-5; size: NA; CDR3: CSSSSFGQPQHF; DNA: TGTTCCAGCAGTTCTTTTGGCCAGCCCCAGCATTTT
V: TRBV7-9; D: TRBD1; J: TRBJ2-7; size: NA; CDR3: CASSFRDRGPEQYF; DNA: TGTGCCAGCAGCTTCCGGGACAGGGGGCCCGAGCAGTACTTC
V: TRBV7-9; D: TRBD2; J: TRBJ2-3; size: many; CDR3: CASSLPGAGEADTQYF; DNA: TGTGCCAGCAGCTTACCCGGAGCGGGAGAAGCAGATACGCAGTATTTT
V: TRBV6-1; D: NA; J: TRBJ2-6; size: many; CDR3: CASSEGVLSGANVLTF; DNA: TGTGCCAGCTCTGAGGGGGTCCTCTCTGGGGCCAACGTCCTGACTTTC
V: TRBV6-1; D: TRBD2; J: TRBJ2-7; size: NA; CDR3: CASSARMGRGLLYEQYF; DNA: TGTGCCAGCAGTGCTCGTATGGGGAGGGGACTACTCTACGAGCAGTACTTC
V: TRBV18; D: TRBD1; J: TRBJ2-5; size: NA; CDR3: CASSNTGGLQETQYF; DNA: TGTGCCAGCTCAAACACAGGGGGCCTGCAAGAGACCCAGTACTTC
V: TRBV20-1; D: NA; J: TRBJ2-5; size: many; CDR3: CSARDPGTQYF; DNA: TGCAGTGCTAGAGATCCGGGGACCCAGTACTTC
V: TRBV4-3; D: NA; J: TRBJ1-3; size: many; CDR3: CASSQGGWNTIYF; DNA: TGCGCCAGCAGCCAGGGGGGATGGAACACCATATATTTT
V: TRBV14; D: NA; J: TRBJ2-7; size: few; CDR3: CASSQDRVSYEQYF; DNA: TGTGCCAGCAGCCAAGATAGGGTATCCTACGAGCAGTACTTC
V: TRBV4-1; D: TRBD2; J: TRBJ2-7; size: few; CDR3: CASSQTSGITYEQYF; DNA: TGCGCCAGCAGCCAAACTAGCGGGATAACCTACGAGCAGTACTTC
V: TRBV28; D: NA; J: TRBJ2-7; size: NA; CDR3: CASRTGELEYEQYF; DNA: TGTGCCAGCAGAACAGGAGAGCTAGAATACGAGCAGTACTTC
V: TRBV4-1; D: NA; J: TRBJ1-5; size: NA; CDR3: CASSQAGSEQPQHF; DNA: TGCGCCAGCAGCCAAGCAGGGTCGGAGCAGCCCCAGCATTTT
V: TRBV20-1; D: TRBD2; J: TRBJ2-1; size: medium-sized; CDR3: CSAPRGGQIVYNEQFF; DNA: TGCAGTGCTCCCCGGGGAGGGCAGATCGTTTACAATGAGCAGTTCTTC
V: TRBV5-1; D: NA; J: TRBJ1-1; size: many; CDR3: CASSLAGITEAFF; DNA: TGCGCCAGCAGCTTGGCCGGGATTACTGAAGCTTTCTTT
V: TRBV5-1; D: TRBD1; J: TRBJ2-2; size: few; CDR3: CASSSERGRLNTGELFF; DNA: TGCGCCAGCAGCTCGGAGAGGGGGCGGTTAAACACCGGGGAGCTGTTTTTT
V: TRBV2; D: NA; J: TRBJ1-1; size: few; CDR3: CASSEWAGNTEAFF; DNA: TGTGCCAGCAGTGAATGGGCAGGGAACACTGAAGCTTTCTTT
V: TRBV24-1; D: NA; J: TRBJ2-3; size: NA; CDR3: CATSDGGRGTDTQYF; DNA: TGTGCCACCAGTGATGGGGGCAGGGGCACAGATACGCAGTATTTT
V: TRBV12-3/TRBV12-4; D: TRBD2; J: TRBJ2-1; size: NA; CDR3: CASSLTLAGGNEQFF; DNA: TGTGCCAGCAGTTTGACACTAGCGGGGGGCAATGAGCAGTTCTTC
V: TRBV28; D: NA; J: TRBJ2-1; size: many; CDR3: CASSTTNEQFF; DNA: TGTGCCAGCAGTACAACCAATGAGCAGTTCTTC
V: TRBV20-1; D: NA; J: TRBJ2-7; size: many; CDR3: CSAPTSYEQYF; DNA: TGCAGTGCCCCCACTAGCTACGAGCAGTACTTC
V: TRBV2; D: NA; J: TRBJ2-4; size: few; CDR3: CASSDEGIKNIQYF; DNA: TGTGCCAGCAGTGACGAGGGTATCAAAAACATTCAGTACTTC
V: TRBV5-6; D: NA; J: TRBJ2-7; size: few; CDR3: CASSLGGFPYEQYF; DNA: TGTGCCAGCAGCTTGGGGGGGTTCCCCTACGAGCAGTACTTC
V: TRBV5-1; D: NA; J: TRBJ2-7; size: few; CDR3: CASSLIRGAEQYF; DNA: TGCGCCAGCAGCTTGATAAGAGGGGCCGAGCAGTACTTC
V: TRBV7-3; D: NA; J: TRBJ1-6; size: few; CDR3: CASSLRSGMGSPLHF; DNA: TGTGCCAGCAGCTTACGGTCAGGGATGGGTTCACCCCTCCACTTT
V: TRBV6-5; D: NA; J: TRBJ2-3; size: once; CDR3: CASSLSSGYTDTQYF; DNA: TGTGCCAGCAGTTTAAGTAGCGGCTACACAGATACGCAGTATTTT
V: TRBV4-1; D: TRBD1; J: TRBJ1-1; size: NA; CDR3: CASSRAGGDTEAFF; DNA: TGCGCCAGCAGCCGGGCAGGGGGGGACACTGAAGCTTTCTTT
V: TRBV11-2; D: NA; J: TRBJ2-7; size: NA; CDR3: CASSLGSGTGYEQYF; DNA: TGTGCCAGCAGCTTAGGATCCGGGACCGGGTACGAGCAGTACTTC
V: TRBV7-2; D: NA; J: TRBJ2-1; size: many; CDR3: CASSPKSSYNEQFF; DNA: TGTGCCAGCAGCCCTAAAAGCTCCTACAATGAGCAGTTCTTC
V: TRBV28; D: TRBD1; J: TRBJ2-6; size: NA; CDR3: CASKGDRANSGANVLTF; DNA: TGTGCCAGCAAGGGGGACAGGGCTAACTCTGGGGCCAACGTCCTGACTTTC
V: TRBV11-2; D: NA; J: TRBJ1-1; size: few; CDR3: CASGLIGTEAFF; DNA: TGTGCCAGCGGATTGATCGGCACTGAAGCTTTCTTT
V: TRBV7-3; D: NA; J: TRBJ2-1; size: many; CDR3: CASSGPPFNEQFF; DNA: TGTGCCAGCAGTGGACCGCCCTTCAATGAGCAGTTCTTC
V: TRBV29-1; D: TRBD2; J: TRBJ2-2; size: many; CDR3: CSVAGLAGAGELFF; DNA: TGCAGCGTTGCGGGACTAGCGGGAGCCGGGGAGCTGTTTTTT
V: TRBV29-1; D: NA; J: TRBJ1-4; size: NA; CDR3: CSVVGGVGEEKLFF; DNA: TGCAGCGTTGTTGGGGGGGTGGGGGAAGAAAAACTGTTTTTT
V: TRBV6-5; D: TRBD1; J: TRBJ2-7; size: NA; CDR3: CASSSHDRAYEQYF; DNA: TGTGCCAGCAGTTCCCACGACAGGGCCTACGAGCAGTACTTC
V: TRBV20-1; D: NA; J: TRBJ2-7; size: few; CDR3: CSARENTYEQYF; DNA: TGCAGTGCTAGAGAGAACACCTACGAGCAGTACTTC
V: TRBV3-1; D: TRBD2; J: TRBJ2-5; size: NA; CDR3: CASSQALAGGPGETQYF; DNA: TGTGCCAGCAGCCAGGCTTTAGCGGGAGGGCCTGGAGAGACCCAGTACTTC
V: TRBV5-1; D: NA; J: TRBJ2-1; size: few; CDR3: CASSLDPGTYNEQFF; DNA: TGCGCCAGCAGCTTGGACCCAGGAACCTACAATGAGCAGTTCTTC
V: TRBV3-1; D: NA; J: TRBJ2-7; size: NA; CDR3: CATTPGYGVAYEQYF; DNA: TGTGCCACCACCCCAGGCTATGGGGTTGCCTACGAGCAGTACTTC
V: TRBV29-1; D: NA; J: TRBJ2-3; size: NA; CDR3: CSADSGYRTDTQYF; DNA: TGCAGCGCAGATAGCGGTTACCGCACAGATACGCAGTATTTT
V: TRBV20-1; D: NA; J: TRBJ1-4; size: NA; CDR3: CSARKPQGHAEKLFF; DNA: TGCAGTGCTAGAAAGCCACAAGGGCATGCTGAAAAACTGTTTTTT
V: TRBV20-1; D: NA; J: TRBJ2-7; size: NA; CDR3: CSASSLARGSYEQYF; DNA: TGCAGTGCTAGTTCCCTCGCAAGGGGCTCCTACGAGCAGTACTTC
V: TRBV20-1; D: TRBD2; J: TRBJ2-1; size: NA; CDR3: CSARPGTRANEQFF; DNA: TGCAGTGCTAGGCCGGGGACTAGGGCCAATGAGCAGTTCTTC
V: TRBV11-2; D: NA; J: TRBJ1-3; size: NA; CDR3: CASSPGTLGNTIYF; DNA: TGTGCCAGCAGTCCAGGGACGTTGGGAAACACCATATATTTT